The next 28 T cell receptor beta chains were all read from a single sample in a study of OX40 agonist ivuxolimab in advanced cancers. Only in-frame clones appear in the TCRdb table, and some are missing; sequencing was by immunoSEQ multiplex PCR. The sample lists tens of thousands of clones, just over 85% seen once, with about 1.2% in the top ten. The starting material was CD4+ or CD8+ T cells sorted from blood, obtained in a trial of the OX40 agonist ivuxolimab. The receptors were gathered from an adult with an advanced solid tumor such as melanoma, head and neck, liver or kidney cancer.

The J gene is TRBJ1-2, the V gene TRBV5-1; unclear D gene. The CDR3 totals 14 residues. The germline CDR1 and CDR2 sequences are SGHRS and YFSETQ. V shed 0 bases and J shed 4 bases, with 10 bases lying between them. The CDR3 nucleotides are TGCGCCAGCAGCTTGGGCTCAGGATTCTATGGCTACACCTTC. Translation gives CASSLGSGFYGYTF.

This chain connects TRBV7-9 to TRBJ2-3, with D uncertain. Deletions cut 2 bases from V and 2 bases from J, with 11 bases between. The V gene's germline CDR1 is SEHNR and CDR2 FQNEAQ (reference sequence). The CDR3 is 15 residues long. This chain's CDR3 is CASSLSKRPTDTQYF. Written as DNA, the CDR3 is TGTGCCAGCAGCTTATCAAAGCGACCCACAGATACGCAGTATTTT.

Details on this clone: This specimen includes other DNA sequences encoding the same CDR3. This chain uses TRBV5-1 with TRBJ2-7; 7 nucleotides match TRBD2. CDR3 length equals 14 residues. Losses at the gene ends were 0 bases for V and 2 bases for J; bases not matched to a gene: 2. Germline loops: CDR1 SGHRS, CDR2 YFSETQ. CDR3 nucleotides: TGCGCCAGCAGCTTGGGTGGGAGGGCCTACGAGCAGTACTTC. It is translated as CASSLGGRAYEQYF.

The chain carries TRBV5-1 and TRBJ2-3; 7 nucleotides line up with TRBD1. The ends lost 5 bases at V and 5 bases at J; junction bases unmatched: 2. CDR1 and CDR2 from the germline V gene are SGHRS and YFSETQ. The CDR3 loop spans 12 amino acids. CDR3 bases: TGCGCCAGCAGGACAGGGAGAGATACGCAGTATTTT. It codes for CASRTGRDTQYF.

This clone was seen only once. The chain couples TRBV2 to TRBJ2-2, with unresolved D. The CDR3 is made up of 14 amino acids. CDR1 is SNHLY, CDR2 FYNNEI, per germline. The ends were cut back, 5 bases at V and 0 bases at J, with 7 bases in the middle. CDR3 nucleotide sequence: TGTGCCAGCAGTCTAAACGCGAACACCGGGGAGCTGTTTTTT. It encodes CASSLNANTGELFF.

The chain joins TRBV7-9 to TRBJ2-1; 10 bases line up with TRBD2. V was clipped by 3 bases and J by 9 bases; unmatched bases: 5. This CDR3 comprises 14 residues. Germline lookup yields CDR1 SEHNR and CDR2 FQNEAQ (reference sequence). The DNA of the CDR3 is TGTGCCAGCAGCTTCAAAGCGGGAGGGCTTGAGCAGTTCTTC. Translation: CASSFKAGGLEQFF.

This clone appeared a single time. The chain employs TRBV19 and TRBJ2-2; D is ambiguous. The V gene's germline CDR1 is LNHDA and CDR2 SQIVND (reference sequence). V lost 3 bases, J lost 0 bases, and 5 bases lay in between. The CDR3 sequence is 14 residues long. CDR3 in amino acids: CASSILSNTGELFF. The CDR3 DNA follows: TGTGCCAGTAGTATTCTTTCGAACACCGGGGAGCTGTTTTTT.

The chain has TRBV6-5 and TRBJ2-1, with 9 bases matching TRBD2. Germline values: CDR1 MNHEY, CDR2 SVGAGI. CDR3 length equals 15 residues. Trimming at V came to 2 bases and at J to 7 bases, leaving 6 bases not matched to a gene. DNA of the CDR3: TGTGCCAGCAGTTACGTTAGCGGGAGTAAGAATGAGCAGTTCTTC. Amino acid sequence: CASSYVSGSKNEQFF.

The DNA for the CDR3 is TGTGCCAGCACCAATAGCGGGAGGACAGATACGCAGTATTTT. Its translation is CASTNSGRTDTQYF. The V call is TRBV2, the J call TRBJ2-3, with 10 bases identical to TRBD2. The J segment lost 3 bases and the V segment lost 7 bases, leaving 4 bases of the junction unmatched. The CDR3 is 14 amino acids. In germline, CDR1 is SNHLY, CDR2 FYNNEI. Complete variable domain (other parts from reference TRBV2 and TRBJ2-3): EPEVTQTPSHQVTQMGQEVILRCVPISNHLYFYWYRQILGQKVEFLVSFYNNEISEKSEIFDDQFSVERPDGSNFTLKIRSTKLEDSAMYFCASTNSGRTDTQYFGPGTRLTVL.

The CDR3 region has the DNA TGTGCCGGGGGACTTGGATACAATGAGCAGTTCTTC. This translates into CAGGLGYNEQFF. The chain links TRBV2 to TRBJ2-1; perhaps TRBD2 as D (6 bases). Per the germline V gene, CDR1 is SNHLY and CDR2 is FYNNEI. V was clipped by 11 bases and J by 4 bases, with 12 bases between them. The CDR3 is 12 amino acids.

This clone was seen only once. The genes are TRBV9 and TRBJ2-1; 8 bases line up with TRBD2. Germline V gene data show CDR1 as SGDLS and CDR2 as YYNGEE. Trimming at V came to 3 bases and at J to 9 bases, leaving 8 bases not matched to a gene. The length of the CDR3 is 14 residues. The CDR3 here is CASSATSGNTEQFF. CDR3 sequence (DNA): TGTGCCAGCAGCGCTACTAGCGGCAATACTGAGCAGTTCTTC.

The CDR3 sequence is CASSLETGGSHLSTDTQYF. CDR3 nucleotides: TGTGCCAGCAGCTTGGAGACAGGGGGCTCTCACCTAAGCACAGATACGCAGTATTTT. The J gene is TRBJ2-3, the V gene TRBV5-8; 10 nucleotides line up with TRBD1. Unmatched junction bases numbered 10, after V lost 0 bases and J lost 0 bases. The CDR3 has 19 amino acids. Germline V gene lookup returns CDR1 SGHTS and CDR2 YDEGEE.

The J gene is TRBJ2-7, the V gene TRBV5-4; a possible D gene is TRBD2 (6 bases). The CDR3 covers 14 residues. Trimming took off 0 bases at V and 2 bases at J, with 9 bases between the two ends. From germline, CDR1 is SGHNT and CDR2 YYREEE (reference sequence). CDR3 DNA sequence: TGTGCCAGCAGCTTGGGGCGGGGCCCCTACGAGCAGTACTTC. Translated, it gives CASSLGRGPYEQYF.

The chain joins TRBV5-4 to TRBJ2-7, with 9 bases that match TRBD2. V shed 3 bases, J shed 3 bases, and the junction held 10 bases outside the gene matches. CDR1 and CDR2 from the germline V gene are SGHNT and YYREEE (reference sequence). The CDR3 runs 16 residues. CDR3 bases: TGTGCCAGCAGCTCTGGAGGGAATAGCGGGAGCTACGAGCAGTACTTC. Translating gives CASSSGGNSGSYEQYF.

This chain uses TRBV5-1 with TRBJ1-6; D is unclear. From germline, CDR1 is SGHRS and CDR2 YFSETQ. Trimming cost V 2 bases and J 6 bases, with 12 bases left between them. The CDR3 has 15 amino acids. The CDR3 nucleotides are TGCGCCAGCAGCTTACGACGGGAAGCTAATTCACCCCTCCACTTT. It is translated as CASSLRREANSPLHF.

V and J are TRBV6-6 and TRBJ1-5, with D possibly TRBD1 on 6 matching bases. Trimming pared 2 bases from V and 4 bases from J, leaving 12 bases between. The CDR3 runs to 15 residues. The germline V gene encodes CDR1 MNHNY and CDR2 SVGAGI (reference sequence). CDR3 sequence (DNA): TGTGCCAGCAGTTACCCGGGGGCTGAGAATCAGCCCCAGCATTTT. Protein sequence: CASSYPGAENQPQHF.

The chain uses TRBV5-1 and TRBJ2-5; 8 positions agree with TRBD1. V shed 3 bases and J 2 bases; nucleotides not matched to a gene: 6. Germline V gene sequence: CDR1 SGHRS, CDR2 YFSETQ. The CDR3 has 15 amino acids. This CDR3 reads CASSSDRVRQETQYF. The DNA of the CDR3 is TGCGCCAGCAGCTCGGACAGGGTTCGGCAAGAGACCCAGTACTTC.

This chain connects TRBV5-8 to TRBJ1-5; the D is unclear. Germline V gene lookup returns CDR1 SGHTS and CDR2 YDEGEE. Trimming left V 1 base short and J 1 base short, with 12 bases between. This CDR3 is 16 amino acids long. The CDR3 is CASSLNKGPSNQPQHF. The CDR3 region has the DNA TGTGCCAGCAGCTTGAACAAGGGCCCCAGCAATCAGCCCCAGCATTTT.

This clone occurred a few times. The genes are TRBV2 and TRBJ2-7; the D is unclear. V was pared by 3 bases and J by 2 bases, with 11 bases between. This CDR3 contains 14 residues. In germline, CDR1 is SNHLY, CDR2 FYNNEI. The CDR3 nucleotides read TGTGCCAGCAGTGACCCGCCAGGAACCTACGAGCAGTACTTC. As protein: CASSDPPGTYEQYF.

The chain has TRBV19 and TRBJ2-1; 7 nucleotides match TRBD1. The CDR3 covers 13 residues. Germline V gene lookup returns CDR1 LNHDA and CDR2 SQIVND (reference sequence). V trimming: 6 bases; J trimming: 10 bases; junction bases outside the gene matches: 9. In nucleotides, the CDR3 is TGTGCCAGTAGCGACTCAGGGGGTAGGGAGCAGTTCTTC. This sequence encodes CASSDSGGREQFF.

The genes are TRBV30 and TRBJ2-7; weak D call: TRBD1 (6 bases). Germline V gene data show CDR1 as GTSNPN and CDR2 as SVGIG (reference sequence). The CDR3 is made up of 14 amino acids. Between the trimmed V and J ends, which lost 8 bases and 3 bases, there was a span of 20 bases. The CDR3 region is CAETPGQMHYEQYF. DNA of the CDR3: TGTGCCGAGACTCCGGGACAAATGCACTACGAGCAGTACTTC. Filled out from reference TRBV30 and TRBJ2-7, the complete variable domain reads SQTIHQWPATLVQPVGSPLSLECTVEGTSNPNLYWYRQAAGRGLQLLFYSVGIGQISSEVPQNLSASRPQDRQFILSSKKLLLSDSGFYLCAETPGQMHYEQYFGPGTRLTVT.

This clone is a singleton in its sample. This rearrangement joins TRBV7-3 to TRBJ2-7, with 13 nucleotides matching TRBD2. The CDR3 contains 15 residues. Per the germline V gene, CDR1 is SGHTA and CDR2 is FQGTGA. Germline trimming cut 2 bases from V and 6 bases from J; bases unmatched to any gene: 4. The CDR3 here is CASSLFGLAGVEQYF. The CDR3 nucleotides are TGTGCCAGCAGCTTATTTGGACTAGCGGGAGTCGAGCAGTACTTC.

CDR3 loop: CASSQDPSASTDTQYF. For the CDR3, the DNA is TGCGCCAGCAGCCAAGATCCCAGCGCTAGCACAGATACGCAGTATTTT. The chain carries TRBV4-1 and TRBJ2-3; D remains unclear. The V and J ends lost 0 bases and 0 bases respectively, with 10 bases between them. CDR3 length: 16 residues. Germline-derived CDR1 and CDR2 are MGHRA and YSYEKL.

The chain couples TRBV7-2 to TRBJ1-3; D gene unclear. CDR3 size: 12 residues. The germline CDR1 and CDR2 sequences are SGHTA and FQGNSA. Trimming pared 3 bases from V and 4 bases from J, leaving 4 bases between. The CDR3 loop is CASSFGGNTIYF. CDR3 sequence (DNA): TGTGCCAGCAGCTTCGGCGGAAACACCATATATTTT.

V usage is TRBV6-1 and J usage is TRBJ2-1; D might be TRBD2 (6 bases). The ends were cut back, 1 base at V and 7 bases at J, with 14 bases in the middle. The CDR3 has 15 amino acids. Germline loops: CDR1 MNHNS, CDR2 SASEGT. The CDR3 DNA reads as TGTGCCAGCAGTGAAGAGTCGGCAGGGAGGAATGAGCAGTTCTTC. It specifies CASSEESAGRNEQFF.

The CDR3 sequence is CASSLAYEQYF. Here the CDR3 DNA reads TGTGCCAGCAGCTTGGCCTACGAGCAGTACTTC. V and J are TRBV5-6 and TRBJ2-5, with D unresolved. The DNA matches TRBJ2-7 better at its end, which makes the J call doubtful. The CDR3 extends over 11 amino acids. Germline V gene lookup returns CDR1 SGHDT and CDR2 YYEEEE.

CDR3 bases: TGCGCCAGCAGCTTGGATAGTACGGGCGAGCAGTACTTC. Its translation: CASSLDSTGEQYF. The rearrangement joins TRBV5-1 to TRBJ2-7, with D hard to call. CDR1 is SGHRS, CDR2 YFSETQ, per germline. Deletions cut 0 bases from V and 6 bases from J, with 10 bases between. There are 13 residues in the CDR3.

CDR3 region: CASRNSRVDTEAFF. The CDR3 nucleotides are TGTGCCAGCAGAAACTCTAGGGTTGACACTGAAGCTTTCTTT. This chain links TRBV6-6 with TRBJ1-1; D remains unclear. CDR3 size: 14 residues. V was clipped by 6 bases and J by 3 bases, with 14 bases between them. Germline CDR1 MNHNY, CDR2 SVGAGI (reference sequence).